The T cell receptor (beta chain) described here comes from a study of blood T cell repertoires in COVID-19. About the study: Whether acute or convalescent, the COVID-19 samples came from the United States, Italy and Spain. Nucleic acid was either cDNA or gDNA, and it came from T cells, B-cell-depleted T cells, or PBMCs.

Per the study methods: How many nucleated cells were present was estimated from reference gene primer amplification. Only in-frame clones appear in the TCRdb table, and some are missing; sequencing was by immunoSEQ multiplex PCR. From that table come the V and J calls and clone size; the DNA was used to work out D and trimming. The sample includes around 15,000 clones, just over 85% of them seen just once. The V and J ends lost 7 bases and 2 bases, in that order; junction bases with no gene match: 7. Germline CDR1 SGHNT, CDR2 YYREEE (reference sequence). This CDR3 comprises 15 residues. The source is a human donor in a cohort sampled during active COVID-19. The specimen sequenced was peripheral blood. The chain is built from TRBV5-4 and TRBJ2-1; TRBD2 matches 9 bases. The CDR3 here is CASVSTSGAYNEQFF. The DNA of the CDR3 is TGTGCCAGCGTTTCGACTAGCGGTGCCTACAATGAGCAGTTCTTC.